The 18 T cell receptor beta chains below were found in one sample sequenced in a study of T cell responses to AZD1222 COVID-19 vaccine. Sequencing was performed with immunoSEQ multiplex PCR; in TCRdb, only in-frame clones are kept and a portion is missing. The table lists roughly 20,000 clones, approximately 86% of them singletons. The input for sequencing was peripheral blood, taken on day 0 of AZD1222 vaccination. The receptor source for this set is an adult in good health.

The CDR3 here is CAIRPGTGTDTQYF. Written as DNA, the CDR3 is TGTGCCATCCGTCCCGGGACAGGGACAGATACGCAGTATTTT. The chain couples TRBV6-5 to TRBJ2-3; 9 nucleotides agree with TRBD1. Germline V gene lookup returns CDR1 MNHEY and CDR2 SVGAGI. With V trimmed by 10 bases and J by 3 bases, 8 bases remained unmatched. The CDR3 contains 14 residues.

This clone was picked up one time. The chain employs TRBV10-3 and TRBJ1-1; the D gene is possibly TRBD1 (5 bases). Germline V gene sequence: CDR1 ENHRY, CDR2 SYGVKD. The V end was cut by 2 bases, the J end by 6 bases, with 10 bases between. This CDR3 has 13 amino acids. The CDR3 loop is CAISERGAPEAFF. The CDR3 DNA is TGTGCCATCAGTGAGAGAGGGGCGCCTGAAGCTTTCTTT.

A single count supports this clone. CDR3 in amino acids: CASKGQSNEQFF. The CDR3 DNA reads as TGTGCCAGCAAGGGACAATCCAATGAGCAGTTCTTC. The V call is TRBV27, the J call TRBJ2-1; possible D gene TRBD1, 6 bases. Germline lookup yields CDR1 MNHEY and CDR2 SMNVEV (reference sequence). Trimming left V 7 bases short and J 6 bases short, with 10 bases between. The CDR3 extends over 12 amino acids.

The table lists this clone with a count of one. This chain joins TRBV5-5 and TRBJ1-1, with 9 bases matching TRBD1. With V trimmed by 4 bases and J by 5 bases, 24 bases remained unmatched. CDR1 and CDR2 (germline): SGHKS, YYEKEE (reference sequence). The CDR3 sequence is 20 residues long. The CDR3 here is CASSPGTGRQGGPGWTEAFF. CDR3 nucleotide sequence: TGTGCCAGCAGCCCCGGGACAGGGCGTCAGGGAGGCCCCGGGTGGACTGAAGCTTTCTTT.

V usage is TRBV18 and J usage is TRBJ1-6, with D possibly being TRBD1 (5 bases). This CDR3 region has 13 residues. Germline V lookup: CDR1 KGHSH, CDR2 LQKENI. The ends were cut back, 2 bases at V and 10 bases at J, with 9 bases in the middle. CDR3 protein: CASSPDSRSPLHF. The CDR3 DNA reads TGTGCCAGCTCACCAGACAGTAGGTCACCCCTCCACTTT.

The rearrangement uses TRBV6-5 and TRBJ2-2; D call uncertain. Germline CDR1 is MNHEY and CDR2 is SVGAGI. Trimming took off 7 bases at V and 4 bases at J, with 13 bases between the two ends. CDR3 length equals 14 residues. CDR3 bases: TGTGCCAGCAACAGCGACCGTTTCACCGGGGAGCTGTTTTTT. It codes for CASNSDRFTGELFF.

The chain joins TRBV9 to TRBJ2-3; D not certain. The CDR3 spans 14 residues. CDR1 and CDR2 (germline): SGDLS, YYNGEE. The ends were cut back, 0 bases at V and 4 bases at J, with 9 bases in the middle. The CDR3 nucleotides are TGTGCCAGCAGCGTAGAATTTAGGTCAGATACGCAGTATTTT. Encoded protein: CASSVEFRSDTQYF.

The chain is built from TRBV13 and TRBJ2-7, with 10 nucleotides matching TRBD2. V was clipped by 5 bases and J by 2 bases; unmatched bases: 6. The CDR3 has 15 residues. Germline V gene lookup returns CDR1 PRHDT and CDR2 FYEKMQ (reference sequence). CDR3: CASSPTSGLTYEQYF. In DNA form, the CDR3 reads TGTGCCAGCAGCCCGACTAGCGGGCTTACCTACGAGCAGTACTTC. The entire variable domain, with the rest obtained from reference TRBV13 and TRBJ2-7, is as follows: AAGVIQSPRHLIKEKRETATLKCYPIPRHDTVYWYQQGPGQDPQFLISFYEKMQSDKGSIPDRFSAQQFSDYHSELNMSSLELGDSALYFCASSPTSGLTYEQYFGPGTRLTVT.

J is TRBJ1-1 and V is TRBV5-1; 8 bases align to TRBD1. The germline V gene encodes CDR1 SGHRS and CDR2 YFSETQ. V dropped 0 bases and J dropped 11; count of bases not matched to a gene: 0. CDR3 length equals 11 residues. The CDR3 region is CASSLGDRAFF. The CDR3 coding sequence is TGCGCCAGCAGCTTGGGGGACAGGGCTTTCTTT.

The DNA of the CDR3 is TGTGCCAGTAGGATCCCGGGGGCCAACACTGAAGCTTTCTTT. It codes for CASRIPGANTEAFF. This chain connects TRBV19 to TRBJ1-1, with D possibly matching TRBD1 (6 bases). Germline V CDR1 and CDR2: LNHDA, SQIVND (reference sequence). The CDR3 length is 14 residues. V lost 6 bases and J lost 2, with 13 bases in between.

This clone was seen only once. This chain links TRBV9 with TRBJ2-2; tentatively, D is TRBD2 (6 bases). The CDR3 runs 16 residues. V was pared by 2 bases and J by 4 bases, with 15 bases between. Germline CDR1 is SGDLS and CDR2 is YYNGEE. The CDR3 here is CASSVDSGTGTGELFF. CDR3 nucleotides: TGTGCCAGCAGCGTCGATAGCGGAACGGGCACCGGGGAGCTGTTTTTT.

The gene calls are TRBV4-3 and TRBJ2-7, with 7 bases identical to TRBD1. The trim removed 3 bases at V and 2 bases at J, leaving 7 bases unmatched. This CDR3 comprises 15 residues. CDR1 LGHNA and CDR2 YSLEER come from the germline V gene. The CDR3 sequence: CASSQTSGTAYEQYF. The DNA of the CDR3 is TGCGCCAGCAGCCAGACCTCCGGGACAGCCTACGAGCAGTACTTC.

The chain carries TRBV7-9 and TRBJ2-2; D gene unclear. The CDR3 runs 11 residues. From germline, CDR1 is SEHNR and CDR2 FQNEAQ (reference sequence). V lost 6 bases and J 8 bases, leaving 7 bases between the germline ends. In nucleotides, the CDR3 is TGTGCCAGCAGGGATCCAGGGGAGCTGTTTTTT. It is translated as CASRDPGELFF.

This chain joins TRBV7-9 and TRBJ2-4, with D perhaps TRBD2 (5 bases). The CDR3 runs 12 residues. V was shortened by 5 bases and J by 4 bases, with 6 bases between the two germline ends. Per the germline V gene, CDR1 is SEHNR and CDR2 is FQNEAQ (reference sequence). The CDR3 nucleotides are TGTGCCAGCAGCGGCGGGAAAAACATTCAGTACTTC. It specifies CASSGGKNIQYF.

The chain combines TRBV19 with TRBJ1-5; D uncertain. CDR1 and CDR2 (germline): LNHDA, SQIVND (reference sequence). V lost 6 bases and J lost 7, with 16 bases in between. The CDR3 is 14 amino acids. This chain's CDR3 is CASSLLRAEQPQHF. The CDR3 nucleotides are TGTGCCAGTAGCCTCTTGAGGGCTGAACAGCCCCAGCATTTT.

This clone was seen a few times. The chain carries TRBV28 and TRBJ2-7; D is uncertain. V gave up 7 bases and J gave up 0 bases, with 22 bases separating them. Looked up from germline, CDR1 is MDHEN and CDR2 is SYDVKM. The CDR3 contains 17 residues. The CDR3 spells CASTDPAATQGSYEQYF. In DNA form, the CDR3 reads TGTGCCAGCACCGATCCCGCGGCTACCCAAGGCTCCTACGAGCAGTACTTC.

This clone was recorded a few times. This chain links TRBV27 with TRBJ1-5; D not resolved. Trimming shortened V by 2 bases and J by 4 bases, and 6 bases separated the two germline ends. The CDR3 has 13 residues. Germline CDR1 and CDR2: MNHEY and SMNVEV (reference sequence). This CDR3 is CASSLRGNQPQHF. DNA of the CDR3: TGTGCCAGCAGTTTAAGAGGTAATCAGCCCCAGCATTTT.

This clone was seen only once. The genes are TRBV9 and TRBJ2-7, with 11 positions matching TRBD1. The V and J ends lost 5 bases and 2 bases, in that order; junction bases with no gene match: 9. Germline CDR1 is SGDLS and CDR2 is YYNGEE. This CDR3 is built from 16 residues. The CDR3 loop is CASSPDPGQGAYEQYF. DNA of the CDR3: TGTGCCAGCAGTCCTGACCCGGGACAGGGGGCCTACGAGCAGTACTTC.